This T cell receptor (beta chain) was recovered during a study of PD-L1 blockade in urothelial cancer. Time point meaning: peripheral blood 6 weeks after treatment start. Using immunoSEQ multiplex PCR, the repertoire was profiled, and TCRdb retains in-frame clones only, with some absent. Seen here are tens of thousands of clones, about 91% observed once, and the top ten hold 0.87%. The CDR3 is 15 amino acids. The germline V and J ends were trimmed by 10 bases and 3 bases, with 19 bases remaining between them. Germline V gives CDR1 LNHDA, CDR2 SQIVND (reference sequence). The material sequenced was PBMCs, taken around atezolizumab (anti-PD-L1) treatment. The TCR originated in a woman older than 75 with urothelial cancer. The gene calls are TRBV19 and TRBJ1-5; possibly TRBD1 for D (5 bases). As DNA, the CDR3 is TGTGCCACCTCGGAGTGGGGGAGGAACAATCAGCCCCAGCATTTT. Amino acids: CATSEWGRNNQPQHF.